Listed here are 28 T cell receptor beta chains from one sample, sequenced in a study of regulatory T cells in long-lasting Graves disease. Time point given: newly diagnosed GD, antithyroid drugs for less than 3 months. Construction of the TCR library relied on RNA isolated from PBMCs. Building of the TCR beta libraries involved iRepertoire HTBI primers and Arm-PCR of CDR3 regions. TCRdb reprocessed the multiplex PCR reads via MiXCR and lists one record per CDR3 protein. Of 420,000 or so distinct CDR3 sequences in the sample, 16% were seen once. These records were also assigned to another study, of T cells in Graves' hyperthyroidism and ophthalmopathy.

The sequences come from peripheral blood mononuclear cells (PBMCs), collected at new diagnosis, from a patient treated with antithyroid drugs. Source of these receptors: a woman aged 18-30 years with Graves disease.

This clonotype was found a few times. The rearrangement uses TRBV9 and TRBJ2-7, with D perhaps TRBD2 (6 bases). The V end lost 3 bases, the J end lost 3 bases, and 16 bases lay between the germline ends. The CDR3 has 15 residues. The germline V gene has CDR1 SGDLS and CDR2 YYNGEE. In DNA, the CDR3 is TGTGCCAGCAGCGCAGGAGGGGAAACACACTACGAGCAGTACTTC. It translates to CASSAGGETHYEQYF.

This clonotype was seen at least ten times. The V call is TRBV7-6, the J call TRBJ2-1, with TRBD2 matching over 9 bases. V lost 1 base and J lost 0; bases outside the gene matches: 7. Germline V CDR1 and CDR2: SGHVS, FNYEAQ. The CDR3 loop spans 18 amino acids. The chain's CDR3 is CASSLEASGTSSYNEQFF. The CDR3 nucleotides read TGTGCCAGCAGCTTAGAAGCTAGCGGGACGAGCTCCTACAATGAGCAGTTCTTC.

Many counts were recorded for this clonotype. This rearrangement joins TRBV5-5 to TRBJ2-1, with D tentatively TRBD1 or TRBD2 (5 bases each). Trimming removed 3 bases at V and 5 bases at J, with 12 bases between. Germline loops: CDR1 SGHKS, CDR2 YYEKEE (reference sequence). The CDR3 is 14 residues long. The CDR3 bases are TGTGCCAGCAGCTCGAGGGGCCTGAACAATGAGCAGTTCTTC. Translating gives CASSSRGLNNEQFF. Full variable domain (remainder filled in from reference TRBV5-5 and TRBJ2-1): DAGVTQSPTHLIKTRGQQVTLRCSPISGHKSVSWYQQVLGQGPQFIFQYYEKEERGRGNFPDRFSARQFPNYSSELNVNALLLGDSALYLCASSSRGLNNEQFFGPGTRLTVL.

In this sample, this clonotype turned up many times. CDR3: CASSLSGMGTYEQYF. CDR3 sequence (DNA): TGTGCCAGCAGCTTATCGGGAATGGGAACCTACGAGCAGTACTTC. The rearrangement links TRBV13 to TRBJ2-7, with a possible D match to TRBD2 (5 bases). V dropped 2 bases and J dropped 2 bases, with 13 bases sitting between them. The germline CDR1 and CDR2 sequences are PRHDT and FYEKMQ (reference sequence). CDR3 size: 15 residues.

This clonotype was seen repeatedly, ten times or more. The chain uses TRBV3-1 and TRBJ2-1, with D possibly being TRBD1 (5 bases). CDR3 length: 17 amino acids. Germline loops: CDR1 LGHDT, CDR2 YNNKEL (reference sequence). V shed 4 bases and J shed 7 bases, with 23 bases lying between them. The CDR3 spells CASSPALGPNLWNEQFF. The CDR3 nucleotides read TGTGCCAGCAGCCCCGCCCTGGGGCCCAATCTGTGGAATGAGCAGTTCTTC.

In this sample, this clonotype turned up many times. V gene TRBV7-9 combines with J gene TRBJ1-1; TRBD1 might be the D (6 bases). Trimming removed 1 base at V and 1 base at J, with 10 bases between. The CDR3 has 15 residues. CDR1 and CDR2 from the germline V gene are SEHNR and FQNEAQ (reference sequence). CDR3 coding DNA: TGTGCCAGCAGCTTAGAGGGGGGCAGGAACACTGAAGCTTTCTTT. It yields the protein CASSLEGGRNTEAFF. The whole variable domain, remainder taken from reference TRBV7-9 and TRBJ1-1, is DTGVSQNPRHKITKRGQNVTFRCDPISEHNRLYWYRQTLGQGPEFLTYFQNEAQLEKSRLLSDRFSAERPKGSFSTLEIQRTEQGDSAMYLCASSLEGGRNTEAFFGQGTRLTVV.

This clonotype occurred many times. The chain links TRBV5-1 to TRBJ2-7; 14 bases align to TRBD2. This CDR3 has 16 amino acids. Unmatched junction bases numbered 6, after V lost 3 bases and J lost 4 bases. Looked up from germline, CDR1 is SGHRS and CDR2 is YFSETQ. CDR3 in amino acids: CASSSTGTSGSYEQYF. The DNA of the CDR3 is TGCGCCAGCAGCTCAACTGGGACTAGCGGGAGTTACGAGCAGTACTTC.

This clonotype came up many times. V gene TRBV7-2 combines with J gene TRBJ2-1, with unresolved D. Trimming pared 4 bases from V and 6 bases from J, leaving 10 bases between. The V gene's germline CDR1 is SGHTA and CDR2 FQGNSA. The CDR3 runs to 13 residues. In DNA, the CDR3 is TGTGCCAGCAGCTCCCTTGTGGGCAATGAGCAGTTCTTC. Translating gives CASSSLVGNEQFF.

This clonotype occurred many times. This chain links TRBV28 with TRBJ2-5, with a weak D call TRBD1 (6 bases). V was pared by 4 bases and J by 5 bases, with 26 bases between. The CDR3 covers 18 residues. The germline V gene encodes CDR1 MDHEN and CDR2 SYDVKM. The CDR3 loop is CASSSFRHETGRAETQYF. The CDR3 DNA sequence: TGTGCCAGCAGTTCTTTCCGACACGAGACAGGACGGGCTGAGACCCAGTACTTC.

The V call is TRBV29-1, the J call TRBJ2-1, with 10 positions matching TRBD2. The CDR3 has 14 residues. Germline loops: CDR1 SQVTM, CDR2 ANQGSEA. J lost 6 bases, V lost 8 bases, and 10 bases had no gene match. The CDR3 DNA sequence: TGCAGCTTAAAGCGGGAGGGCCCAGTCAATGAGCAGTTCTTC. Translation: CSLKREGPVNEQFF.

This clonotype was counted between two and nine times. The CDR3 protein is CASSLPAGSYEQYF. The CDR3 DNA is TGTGCCAGCAGCCTGCCGGCAGGGAGCTACGAGCAGTACTTC. The J gene is TRBJ2-7, the V gene TRBV7-2, with D perhaps given as TRBD1 or TRBD2 (5 bases each). The CDR3 is made up of 14 amino acids. Germline CDR1 is SGHTA and CDR2 is FQGNSA. V lost 5 bases to trimming and J lost 3 bases, with 14 bases between them.

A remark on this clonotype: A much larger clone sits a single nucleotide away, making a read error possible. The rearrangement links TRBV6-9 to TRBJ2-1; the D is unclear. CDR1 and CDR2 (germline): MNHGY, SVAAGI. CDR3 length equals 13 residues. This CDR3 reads CASSYGDFDEQLF. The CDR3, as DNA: TGTGCCAGCAGTTATGGAGATTTCGATGAGCAGCTCTTC.

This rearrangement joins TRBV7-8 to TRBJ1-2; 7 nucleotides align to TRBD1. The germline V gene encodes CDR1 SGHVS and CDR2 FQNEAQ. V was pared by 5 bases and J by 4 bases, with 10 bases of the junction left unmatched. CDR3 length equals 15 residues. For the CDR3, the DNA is TGTGCCAGCAGCCTTACCGGGACAGCTTTCTATGGCTACACCTTC. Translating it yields CASSLTGTAFYGYTF.

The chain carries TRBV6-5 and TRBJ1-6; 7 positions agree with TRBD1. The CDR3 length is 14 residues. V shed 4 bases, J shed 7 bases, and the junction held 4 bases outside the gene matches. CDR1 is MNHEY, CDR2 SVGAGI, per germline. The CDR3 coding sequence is TGTGCCAGCAGTTCCCGGGACAGAAATTCACCCCTCCACTTT. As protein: CASSSRDRNSPLHF.

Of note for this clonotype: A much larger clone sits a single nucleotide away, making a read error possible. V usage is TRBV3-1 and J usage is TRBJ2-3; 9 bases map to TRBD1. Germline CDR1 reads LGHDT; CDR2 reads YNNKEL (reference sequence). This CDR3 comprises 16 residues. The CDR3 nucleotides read TGTGCCAGCAGCCAAGTTCCGGGACAGGGTCTGGCTGAAGCTTCCTTT. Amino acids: CASSQVPGQGLAEASF.

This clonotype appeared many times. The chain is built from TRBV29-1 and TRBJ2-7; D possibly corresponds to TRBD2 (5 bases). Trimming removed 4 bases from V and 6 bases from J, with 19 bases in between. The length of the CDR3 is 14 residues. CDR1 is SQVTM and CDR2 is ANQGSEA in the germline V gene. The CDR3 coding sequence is TGCAGCGTTGGTGGCAGGATGCTGGCGGGCGAGCAGTACTTC. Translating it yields CSVGGRMLAGEQYF.

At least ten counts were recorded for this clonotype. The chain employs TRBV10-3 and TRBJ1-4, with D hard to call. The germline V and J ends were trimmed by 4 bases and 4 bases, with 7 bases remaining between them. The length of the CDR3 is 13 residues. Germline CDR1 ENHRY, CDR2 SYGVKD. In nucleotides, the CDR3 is TGTGCCATCAGTGGGCAGAGTAATGAAAAACTGTTTTTT. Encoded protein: CAISGQSNEKLFF.

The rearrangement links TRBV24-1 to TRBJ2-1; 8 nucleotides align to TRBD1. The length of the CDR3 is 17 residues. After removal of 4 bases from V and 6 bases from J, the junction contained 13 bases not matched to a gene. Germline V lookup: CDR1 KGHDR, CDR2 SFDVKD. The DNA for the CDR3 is TGTGCCACCAGTGACCCGAGCGTAGGACAGGGTGGCAATGAGCAGTTCTTC. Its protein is CATSDPSVGQGGNEQFF.

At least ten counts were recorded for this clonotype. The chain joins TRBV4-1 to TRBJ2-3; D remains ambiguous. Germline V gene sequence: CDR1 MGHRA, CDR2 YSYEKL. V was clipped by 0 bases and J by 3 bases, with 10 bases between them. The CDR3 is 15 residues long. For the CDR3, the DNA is TGCGCCAGCAGCCAAGATCGCCTGGATACAGATACGCAGTATTTT. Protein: CASSQDRLDTDTQYF.

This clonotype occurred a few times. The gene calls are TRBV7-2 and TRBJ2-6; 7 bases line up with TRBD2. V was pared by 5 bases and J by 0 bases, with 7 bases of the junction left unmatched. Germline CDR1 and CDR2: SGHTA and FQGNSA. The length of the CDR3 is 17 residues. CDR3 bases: TGTGCCAGCAGCCCACGGGGGACTAACTCTGGGGCCAACGTCCTGACTTTC. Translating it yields CASSPRGTNSGANVLTF.

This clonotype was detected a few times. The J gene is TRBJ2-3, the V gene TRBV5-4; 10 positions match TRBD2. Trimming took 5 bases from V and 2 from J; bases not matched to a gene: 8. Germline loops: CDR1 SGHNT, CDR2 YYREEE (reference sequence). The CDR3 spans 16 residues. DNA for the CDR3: TGTGCCAGCAGAGTGACTAGCGGGCCCGACACAGATACGCAGTATTTT. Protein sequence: CASRVTSGPDTDTQYF.

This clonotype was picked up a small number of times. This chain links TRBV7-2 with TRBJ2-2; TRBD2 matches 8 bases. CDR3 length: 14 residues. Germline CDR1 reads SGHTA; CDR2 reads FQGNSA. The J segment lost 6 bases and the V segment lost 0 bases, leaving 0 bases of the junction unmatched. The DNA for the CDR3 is TGTGCCAGCAGCTTAGCGCGGGAGGCCGGGGAGCTGTTTTTT. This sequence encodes CASSLAREAGELFF. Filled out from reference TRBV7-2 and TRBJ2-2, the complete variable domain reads GAGVSQSPSNKVTEKGKDVELRCDPISGHTALYWYRQSLGQGLEFLIYFQGNSAPDKSGLPSDRFSAERTGGSVSTLTIQRTQQEDSAVYLCASSLAREAGELFFGEGSRLTVL.

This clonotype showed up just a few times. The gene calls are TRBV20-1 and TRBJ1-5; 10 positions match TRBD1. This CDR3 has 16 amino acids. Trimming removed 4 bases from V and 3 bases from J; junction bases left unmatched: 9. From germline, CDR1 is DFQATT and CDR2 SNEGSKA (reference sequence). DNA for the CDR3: TGCAGTGCTACGCGTCCCGGGACAGGGGTCAATCAGCCCCAGCATTTT. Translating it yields CSATRPGTGVNQPQHF.

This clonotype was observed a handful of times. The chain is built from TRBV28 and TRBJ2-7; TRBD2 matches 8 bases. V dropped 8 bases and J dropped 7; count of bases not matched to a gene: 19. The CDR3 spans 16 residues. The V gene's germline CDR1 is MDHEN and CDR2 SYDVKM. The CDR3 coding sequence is TGTGCCAGCGCTAATGGGGGAAGCGGGAGTGGGTGGGAGCAGTACTTC. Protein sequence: CASANGGSGSGWEQYF.

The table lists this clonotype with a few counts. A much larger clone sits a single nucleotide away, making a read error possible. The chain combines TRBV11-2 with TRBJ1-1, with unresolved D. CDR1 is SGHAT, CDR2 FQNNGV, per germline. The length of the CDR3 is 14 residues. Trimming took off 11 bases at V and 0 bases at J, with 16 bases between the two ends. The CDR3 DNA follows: TGTGCCTGCAAACCGGCAGGACTGAACACTGAAGCTTTCTTT. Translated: CACKPAGLNTEAFF.

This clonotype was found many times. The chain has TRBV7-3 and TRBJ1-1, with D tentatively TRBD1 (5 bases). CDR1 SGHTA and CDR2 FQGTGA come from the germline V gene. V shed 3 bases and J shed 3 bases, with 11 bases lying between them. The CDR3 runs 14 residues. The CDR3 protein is CASSFSGGDTEAFF. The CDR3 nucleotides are TGTGCCAGCAGCTTCTCGGGGGGTGACACTGAAGCTTTCTTT.

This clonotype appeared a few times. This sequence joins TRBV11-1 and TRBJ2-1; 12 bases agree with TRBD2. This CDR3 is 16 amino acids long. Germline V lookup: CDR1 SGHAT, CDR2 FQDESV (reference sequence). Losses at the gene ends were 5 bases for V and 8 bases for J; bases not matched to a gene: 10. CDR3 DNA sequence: TGTGCCAGCAGCCCTAGACTAGCGGGAGTCTCCCATGAGCAGTTCTTC. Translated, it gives CASSPRLAGVSHEQFF. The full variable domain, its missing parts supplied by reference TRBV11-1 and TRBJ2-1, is EAEVAQSPRYKITEKSQAVAFWCDPISGHATLYWYRQILGQGPELLVQFQDESVVDDSQLPKDRFSAERLKGVDSTLKIQPAELGDSAMYLCASSPRLAGVSHEQFFGPGTRLTVL.

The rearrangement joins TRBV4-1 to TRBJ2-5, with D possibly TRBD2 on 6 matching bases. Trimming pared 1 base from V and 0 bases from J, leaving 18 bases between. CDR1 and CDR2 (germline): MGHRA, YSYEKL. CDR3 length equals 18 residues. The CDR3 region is CASSQVRGTYLYQETQYF. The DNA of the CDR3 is TGCGCCAGCAGCCAAGTTCGGGGGACGTATTTGTACCAAGAGACCCAGTACTTC.